The 21 T cell receptor beta chains below were found in one sample sequenced in a study of human T cells and chemical hapten exposure. TCRdb reanalysed the RACE reads using MiXCR and keeps one entry per CDR3 protein. Among around 130,000 distinct CDR3 sequences, about 8.2% were seen once, and the ten largest hold roughly 1.6%. The time point is: healthy volunteer bleed at 2 weeks. Unfractionated whole blood was the source from which total RNA was extracted. The sample consisted of whole blood. These receptors were collected from a male donor in good health. Some clones in this sample may be carry-over from other donors' samples.

This clonotype was observed a handful of times. In nucleotides, the CDR3 is TGTGCCAGCAGACTACAGGGGGGCACCGGGGAGCTGTTTTTT. It is translated as CASRLQGGTGELFF. This chain links TRBV6-6 with TRBJ2-2; 8 positions agree with TRBD1. Germline assignment: CDR1 MNHNY and CDR2 SVGAGI (reference sequence). J gave up 4 bases and V 6 bases, and 4 bases lay outside the gene matches. The CDR3 runs 14 residues.

This chain connects TRBV5-1 to TRBJ2-4; D unresolved. With 2 bases removed from V and 1 base from J, the gap between germline ends came to 16 bases. Germline V lookup: CDR1 SGHRS, CDR2 YFSETQ. This CDR3 region has 17 residues. CDR3 sequence (DNA): TGCGCCAGCAGCTTCGAACCATCGGACGGTGCCAAAAACATTCAGTACTTC. Encoded protein: CASSFEPSDGAKNIQYF.

This clonotype was found many times. The chain has TRBV10-3 and TRBJ2-7; 9 bases are a match to TRBD1. The V gene's germline CDR1 is ENHRY and CDR2 SYGVKD. The CDR3 runs 12 residues. Unmatched junction bases numbered 1, after V lost 8 bases and J lost 2 bases. For the CDR3, the DNA is TGTGCCATCGGGACAGGGCCCTACGAGCAGTACTTC. Protein: CAIGTGPYEQYF.

This clonotype was detected many times. J is TRBJ2-3 and V is TRBV6-5; weak D call: TRBD2 (6 bases). V lost 2 bases to trimming and J lost 2 bases, with 11 bases between them. This CDR3 is built from 15 residues. Germline CDR1 is MNHEY and CDR2 is SVGAGI. The CDR3 is CASSYLAPVTDTQYF. The CDR3 region has the DNA TGTGCCAGCAGTTACCTAGCGCCAGTCACAGATACGCAGTATTTT.

The rearrangement uses TRBV29-1 and TRBJ2-5; 11 bases align to TRBD2. This CDR3 region has 15 residues. Germline values: CDR1 SQVTM, CDR2 ANQGSEA. The V and J ends lost 2 bases and 4 bases, in that order; junction bases with no gene match: 6. The CDR3 is CSVETTSGIRETQYF. DNA for the CDR3: TGCAGCGTTGAAACGACTAGCGGGATTCGAGAGACCCAGTACTTC.

This clonotype has just one count. V and J are TRBV2 and TRBJ1-5, with D possibly matching TRBD1 (5 bases). V lost 2 bases to trimming and J lost 12 bases, with 11 bases between them. Germline V gives CDR1 SNHLY, CDR2 FYNNEI. This CDR3 is 12 amino acids long. In DNA form, the CDR3 reads TGTGCCAGCAGTGAACTGGCAGGGAGCCAGCATTTT. Protein product: CASSELAGSQHF. The entire variable domain, with the rest obtained from reference TRBV2 and TRBJ1-5, is as follows: EPEVTQTPSHQVTQMGQEVILRCVPISNHLYFYWYRQILGQKVEFLVSFYNNEISEKSEIFDDQFSVERPDGSNFTLKIRSTKLEDSAMYFCASSELAGSQHFGDGTRLSIL.

This clonotype was seen only a few times. The CDR3 DNA follows: TGTGCCAGCAGCCAAGTCGGGGGCACGGGCACCGGGGAGCTGTTTTTT. Translated: CASSQVGGTGTGELFF. The chain carries TRBV3-1 and TRBJ2-2, with D possibly called TRBD1 or TRBD2 (6 bases each). With 1 base removed from V and 4 bases from J, the gap between germline ends came to 13 bases. The CDR3 totals 16 residues. The germline V gene encodes CDR1 LGHDT and CDR2 YNNKEL (reference sequence).

This clonotype came up many times. The chain carries TRBV12-3 or TRBV12-4 and TRBJ2-7; D gene uncertain. The CDR3 is 14 amino acids. Trimming removed 5 bases from V and 0 bases from J, with 11 bases in between. The CDR3 bases are TGTGCCAGCAGTCTACCAGGAGCCTCCTACGAGCAGTACTTC. Translated, it gives CASSLPGASYEQYF.

This clonotype was counted a few times. The gene calls are TRBV5-1 and TRBJ1-1; 9 positions agree with TRBD1. Germline CDR1 SGHRS, CDR2 YFSETQ. The CDR3 runs 16 residues. The V segment lost 2 bases and the J segment 0 bases; nucleotides outside the gene matches: 5. The CDR3 region is CASSLPGQGLNTEAFF. The CDR3 region has the DNA TGCGCCAGCAGCTTACCGGGACAGGGCCTGAACACTGAAGCTTTCTTT.

This clonotype showed up just a few times. The chain's CDR3 is CASSVGSSPSLEQYF. Written as DNA, the CDR3 is TGTGCCAGCAGCGTAGGTTCTTCCCCCTCCCTAGAGCAGTACTTC. The chain has TRBV9 and TRBJ2-7; D not resolved. CDR1 is SGDLS and CDR2 is YYNGEE in the germline V gene. V was clipped by 0 bases and J by 7 bases, with 17 bases between them. CDR3 length equals 15 residues. Full variable domain (remainder filled in from reference TRBV9 and TRBJ2-7): DSGVTQTPKHLITATGQRVTLRCSPRSGDLSVYWYQQSLDQGLQFLIQYYNGEERAKGNILERFSAQQFPDLHSELNLSSLELGDSALYFCASSVGSSPSLEQYFGPGTRLTVT.

This clonotype was counted many times. The CDR3 coding sequence is TGCAGCGTCGCAGCTAGCGGACAAGAGACCCAGTACTTC. Protein sequence: CSVAASGQETQYF. The V gene is TRBV29-1, the J gene TRBJ2-5, with 7 bases lining up with TRBD2. The CDR3 is made up of 13 amino acids. Germline V CDR1 and CDR2: SQVTM, ANQGSEA. V was clipped by 6 bases and J by 2 bases; unmatched bases: 6.

The rearrangement joins TRBV27 to TRBJ1-2, with D uncertain. The germline V and J ends were trimmed by 0 bases and 1 base, with 9 bases remaining between them. This CDR3 region has 15 residues. Looked up from germline, CDR1 is MNHEY and CDR2 is SMNVEV (reference sequence). The CDR3 region is CASSLSDPLNYGYTF. CDR3 nucleotides: TGTGCCAGCAGTTTATCAGACCCTCTTAACTATGGCTACACCTTC.

The V gene is TRBV3-1, the J gene TRBJ2-7, with 8 bases aligning to TRBD1. The CDR3 consists of 15 residues. The junction had 9 bases not matched to a gene; V was cut back by 1 base and J by 7 bases. Germline CDR1 is LGHDT and CDR2 is YNNKEL (reference sequence). The DNA for the CDR3 is TGTGCCAGCAGCCAAGGACGGACAGGGTTTGAAGAGCAGTACTTC. Protein: CASSQGRTGFEEQYF.

This clonotype was seen at least ten times. V usage is TRBV6-6 and J usage is TRBJ2-7; D unresolved. The CDR3 sequence is 15 residues long. Germline V gene lookup returns CDR1 MNHNY and CDR2 SVGAGI (reference sequence). V shed 0 bases and J shed 0 bases, with 9 bases lying between them. CDR3 in amino acids: CASSYSQTSSYEQYF. CDR3 coding DNA: TGTGCCAGCAGTTACTCTCAAACGAGCTCCTACGAGCAGTACTTC.

This clonotype was detected a few times. The chain links TRBV12-3 or TRBV12-4 to TRBJ2-7; D is possibly TRBD2 (5 bases). The CDR3 extends over 13 amino acids. V lost 5 bases and J lost 3, with 11 bases in between. CDR3 nucleotides: TGTGCCAGCAGTATCCGACGGGGCTACGAGCAGTACTTC. This codes for CASSIRRGYEQYF.

This clonotype was found many times. The V gene is TRBV28, the J gene TRBJ1-3; tentative D call: TRBD1 (5 bases). V lost 5 bases to trimming and J lost 0 bases, with 14 bases between them. From germline, CDR1 is MDHEN and CDR2 SYDVKM. CDR3 length: 16 residues. The CDR3 protein is CASSAPGTYSGNTIYF. CDR3 DNA: TGTGCCAGCAGTGCCCCTGGGACTTACTCTGGAAACACCATATATTTT. Filled out from reference TRBV28 and TRBJ1-3, the complete variable domain reads DVKVTQSSRYLVKRTGEKVFLECVQDMDHENMFWYRQDPGLGLRLIYFSYDVKMKEKGDIPEGYSVSREKKERFSLILESASTNQTSMYLCASSAPGTYSGNTIYFGEGSWLTVV.

The chain is built from TRBV7-9 and TRBJ1-2; TRBD1 aligns across 10 bases. V was clipped by 1 base and J by 5 bases; unmatched bases: 7. Per germline, CDR1 SEHNR and CDR2 FQNEAQ (reference sequence). The CDR3 loop spans 16 amino acids. The CDR3 sequence: CASSLGRTGGIYGYTF. In DNA, the CDR3 is TGTGCCAGCAGCTTAGGAAGGACAGGGGGAATATATGGCTACACCTTC.

The table lists this clonotype with a few counts. The V gene is TRBV20-1, the J gene TRBJ2-1; D call uncertain. Germline CDR1 DFQATT, CDR2 SNEGSKA (reference sequence). Trimming took 0 bases from V and 3 from J, leaving 12 bases between them. The CDR3 sequence is 15 residues long. The CDR3 DNA reads TGCAGTGCTAGAGATTTCGCGGAGAACTACAATGAGCAGTTCTTC. This translates into CSARDFAENYNEQFF.

The chain carries TRBV13 and TRBJ2-7; 7 bases align to TRBD1. Germline lookup yields CDR1 PRHDT and CDR2 FYEKMQ (reference sequence). The junction had 11 bases not matched to a gene; V was cut back by 5 bases and J by 4 bases. The CDR3 is 15 amino acids. The DNA for the CDR3 is TGTGCCAGCAGCCCCCCTCAGGGACAGCGATACGAGCAGTACTTC. This gives the protein CASSPPQGQRYEQYF. The full variable domain, rest sourced from reference TRBV13 and TRBJ2-7, is AAGVIQSPRHLIKEKRETATLKCYPIPRHDTVYWYQQGPGQDPQFLISFYEKMQSDKGSIPDRFSAQQFSDYHSELNMSSLELGDSALYFCASSPPQGQRYEQYFGPGTRLTVT.

This sequence joins TRBV12-3 or TRBV12-4 and TRBJ2-7, with D perhaps TRBD1 or TRBD2 (5 bases each). The V end lost 5 bases, the J end lost 4 bases, and 21 bases lay between the germline ends. The CDR3 consists of 16 residues. The CDR3, as DNA: TGTGCCAGCAGTCCGATGGCCGGGCAGGGACCATACGAGCAGTACTTC. This gives the protein CASSPMAGQGPYEQYF.

V and J are TRBV5-1 and TRBJ1-2, with D possibly being TRBD1 (6 bases). Germline-derived CDR1 and CDR2 are SGHRS and YFSETQ. The CDR3 spans 15 residues. The V end was cut by 4 bases, the J end by 2 bases, with 15 bases between. CDR3 sequence reads: CASSQQTGSNYGYTF. Here the CDR3 DNA reads TGCGCCAGCAGCCAACAAACAGGGTCGAACTATGGCTACACCTTC. The whole variable domain, remainder taken from reference TRBV5-1 and TRBJ1-2, is KAGVTQTPRYLIKTRGQQVTLSCSPISGHRSVSWYQQTPGQGLQFLFEYFSETQRNKGNFPGRFSGRQFSNSRSEMNVSTLELGDSALYLCASSQQTGSNYGYTFGSGTRLTVV.